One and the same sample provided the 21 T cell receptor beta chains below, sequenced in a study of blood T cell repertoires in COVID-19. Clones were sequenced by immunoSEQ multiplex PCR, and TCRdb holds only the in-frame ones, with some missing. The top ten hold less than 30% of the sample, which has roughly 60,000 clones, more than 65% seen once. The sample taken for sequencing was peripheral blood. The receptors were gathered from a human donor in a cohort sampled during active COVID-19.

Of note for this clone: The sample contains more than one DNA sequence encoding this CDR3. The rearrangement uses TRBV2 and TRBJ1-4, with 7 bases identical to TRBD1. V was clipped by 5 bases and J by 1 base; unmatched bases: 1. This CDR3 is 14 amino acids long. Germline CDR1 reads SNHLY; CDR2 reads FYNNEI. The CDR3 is CASSRQGTNEKLFF. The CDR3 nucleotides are TGTGCCAGCAGTCGACAGGGAACTAATGAAAAACTGTTTTTT.

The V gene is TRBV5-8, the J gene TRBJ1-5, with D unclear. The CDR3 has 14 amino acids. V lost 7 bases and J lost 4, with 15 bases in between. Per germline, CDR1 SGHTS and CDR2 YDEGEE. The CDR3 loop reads CASQSAGINQPQHF. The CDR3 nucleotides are TGTGCCAGCCAATCGGCCGGGATAAATCAGCCCCAGCATTTT.

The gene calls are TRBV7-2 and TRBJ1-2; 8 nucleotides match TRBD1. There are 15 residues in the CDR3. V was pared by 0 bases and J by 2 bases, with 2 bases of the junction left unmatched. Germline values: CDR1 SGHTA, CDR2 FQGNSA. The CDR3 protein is CASSLAGQGNYGYTF. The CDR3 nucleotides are TGTGCCAGCAGCTTAGCCGGACAGGGAAACTATGGCTACACCTTC.

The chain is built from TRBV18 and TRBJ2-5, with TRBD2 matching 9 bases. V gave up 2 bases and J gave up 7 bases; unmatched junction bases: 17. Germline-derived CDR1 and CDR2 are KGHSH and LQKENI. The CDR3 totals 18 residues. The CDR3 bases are TGTGCCAGCTCACCAGGTGGAACGACTAGCGGTCGCTCGGGGACCCAGTACTTC. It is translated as CASSPGGTTSGRSGTQYF.

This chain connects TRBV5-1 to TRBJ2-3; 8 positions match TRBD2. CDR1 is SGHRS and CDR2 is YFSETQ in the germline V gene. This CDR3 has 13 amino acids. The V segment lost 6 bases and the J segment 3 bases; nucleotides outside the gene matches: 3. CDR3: CASTAGVTDTQYF. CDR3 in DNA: TGCGCCAGCACAGCGGGGGTTACAGATACGCAGTATTTT. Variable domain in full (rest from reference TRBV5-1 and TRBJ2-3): KAGVTQTPRYLIKTRGQQVTLSCSPISGHRSVSWYQQTPGQGLQFLFEYFSETQRNKGNFPGRFSGRQFSNSRSEMNVSTLELGDSALYLCASTAGVTDTQYFGPGTRLTVL.

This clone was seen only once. DNA for the CDR3: TGTGCCAGCAGCTTGATAGCGGGAGCCCCCACTACGCAGTATTTT. This gives the protein CASSLIAGAPTTQYF. V is TRBV5-4 and J is TRBJ2-3; TRBD2 matches 9 bases. CDR1 is SGHNT, CDR2 YYREEE, per germline (reference sequence). The CDR3 runs 15 residues. The junction had 8 bases not matched to a gene; V was cut back by 1 base and J by 8 bases.

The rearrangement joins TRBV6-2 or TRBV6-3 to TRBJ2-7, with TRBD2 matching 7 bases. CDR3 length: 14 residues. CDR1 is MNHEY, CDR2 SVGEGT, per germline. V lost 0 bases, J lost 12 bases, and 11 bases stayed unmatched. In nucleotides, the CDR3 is TGTGCCAGCAGTTACTCTGACCTGTTGCGGGAGATGTACTTC. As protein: CASSYSDLLREMYF.

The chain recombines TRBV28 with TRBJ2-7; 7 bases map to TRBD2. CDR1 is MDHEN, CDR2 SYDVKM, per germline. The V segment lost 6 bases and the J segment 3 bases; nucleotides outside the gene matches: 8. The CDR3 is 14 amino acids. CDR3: CASRGLGGFYEQYF. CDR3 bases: TGTGCCAGCAGGGGCCTCGGGGGGTTCTACGAGCAGTACTTC.

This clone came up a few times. The CDR3, as DNA: TGTGCCAGCAGTTACCAGGGGACAGGGTATGCCTATGGCTACACCTTC. This sequence encodes CASSYQGTGYAYGYTF. The V gene is TRBV6-5, the J gene TRBJ1-2; 9 bases match TRBD1. V shed 2 bases, J shed 4 bases, and the junction held 8 bases outside the gene matches. The germline CDR1 and CDR2 sequences are MNHEY and SVGAGI. This CDR3 comprises 16 residues.

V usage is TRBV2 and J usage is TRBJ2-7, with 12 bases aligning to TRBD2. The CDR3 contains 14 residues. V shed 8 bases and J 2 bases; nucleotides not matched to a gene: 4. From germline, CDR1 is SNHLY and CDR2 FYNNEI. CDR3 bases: TGTGCCAGCGGGCTAGCGGGGGGGCCCTACGAGCAGTACTTC. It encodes CASGLAGGPYEQYF.

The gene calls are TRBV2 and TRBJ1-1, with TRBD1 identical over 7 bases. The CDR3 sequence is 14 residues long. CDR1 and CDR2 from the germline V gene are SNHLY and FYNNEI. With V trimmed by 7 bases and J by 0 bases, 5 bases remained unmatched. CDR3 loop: CASTIQGLNTEAFF. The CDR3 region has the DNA TGTGCCAGCACCATACAGGGGCTGAACACTGAAGCTTTCTTT.

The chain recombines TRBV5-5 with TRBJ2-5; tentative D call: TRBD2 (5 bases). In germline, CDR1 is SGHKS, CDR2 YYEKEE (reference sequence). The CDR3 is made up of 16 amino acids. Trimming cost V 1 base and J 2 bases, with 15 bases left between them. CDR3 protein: CASSLLNGIPQETQYF. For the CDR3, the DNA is TGTGCCAGCAGCTTGCTTAACGGGATTCCTCAAGAGACCCAGTACTTC. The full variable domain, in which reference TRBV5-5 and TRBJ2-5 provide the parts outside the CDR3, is DAGVTQSPTHLIKTRGQQVTLRCSPISGHKSVSWYQQVLGQGPQFIFQYYEKEERGRGNFPDRFSARQFPNYSSELNVNALLLGDSALYLCASSLLNGIPQETQYFGPGTRLLVL.

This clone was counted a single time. The CDR3 DNA follows: TGTGCCAGCAGCCTCGCAGGAAAACTGAACACTGAAGCTTTCTTT. Residues: CASSLAGKLNTEAFF. The chain couples TRBV7-9 to TRBJ1-1; the D is unclear. Germline CDR1 and CDR2: SEHNR and FQNEAQ (reference sequence). This CDR3 spans 15 amino acids. The germline V and J ends were trimmed by 5 bases and 0 bases, with 13 bases remaining between them.

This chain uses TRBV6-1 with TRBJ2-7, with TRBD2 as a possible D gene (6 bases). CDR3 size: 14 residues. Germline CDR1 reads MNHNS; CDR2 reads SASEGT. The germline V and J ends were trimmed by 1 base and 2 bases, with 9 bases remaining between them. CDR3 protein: CASSEGRGPYEQYF. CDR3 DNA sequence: TGTGCCAGCAGTGAAGGGCGGGGCCCCTACGAGCAGTACTTC.

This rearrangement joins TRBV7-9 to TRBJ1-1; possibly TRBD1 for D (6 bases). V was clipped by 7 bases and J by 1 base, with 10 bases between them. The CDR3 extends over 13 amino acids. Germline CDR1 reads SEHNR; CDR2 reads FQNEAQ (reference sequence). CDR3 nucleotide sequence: TGTGCCAGCAACCTAGGGGGGAACACTGAAGCTTTCTTT. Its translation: CASNLGGNTEAFF.

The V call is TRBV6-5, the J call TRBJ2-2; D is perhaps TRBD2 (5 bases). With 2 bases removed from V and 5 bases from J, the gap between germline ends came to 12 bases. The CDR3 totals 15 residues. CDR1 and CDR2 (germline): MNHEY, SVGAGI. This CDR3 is CASSYEGQRTGELFF. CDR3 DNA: TGTGCCAGCAGTTACGAGGGTCAGAGGACCGGGGAGCTGTTTTTT.

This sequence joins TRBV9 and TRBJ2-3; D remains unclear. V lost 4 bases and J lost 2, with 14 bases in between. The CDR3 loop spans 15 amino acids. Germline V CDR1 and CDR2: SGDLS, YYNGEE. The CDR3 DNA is TGTGCCAGCAGCCTTAGTCCCCTAGACACAGATACGCAGTATTTT. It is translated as CASSLSPLDTDTQYF.

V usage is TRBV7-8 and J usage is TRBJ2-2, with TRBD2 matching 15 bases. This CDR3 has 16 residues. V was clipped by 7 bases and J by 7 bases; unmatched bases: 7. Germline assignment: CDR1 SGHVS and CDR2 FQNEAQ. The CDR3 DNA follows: TGTGCCAGCATCATCGGACTAGCGGGAGGGGGCGGGGAGCTGTTTTTT. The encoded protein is CASIIGLAGGGGELFF.

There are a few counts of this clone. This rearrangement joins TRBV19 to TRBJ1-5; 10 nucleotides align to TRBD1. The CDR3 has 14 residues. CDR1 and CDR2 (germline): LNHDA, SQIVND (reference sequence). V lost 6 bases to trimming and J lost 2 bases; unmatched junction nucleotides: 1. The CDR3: CASSGTGGNQPQHF. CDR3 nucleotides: TGTGCCAGTAGCGGGACAGGGGGCAATCAGCCCCAGCATTTT. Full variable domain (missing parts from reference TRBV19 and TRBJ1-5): DGGITQSPKYLFRKEGQNVTLSCEQNLNHDAMYWYRQDPGQGLRLIYYSQIVNDFQKGDIAEGYSVSREKKESFPLTVTSAQKNPTAFYLCASSGTGGNQPQHFGDGTRLSIL.

CDR3 in amino acids: CASNTGGINYGYTF. The CDR3 coding sequence is TGTGCCAGCAACACAGGGGGGATTAACTATGGCTACACCTTC. The J gene is TRBJ1-2, the V gene TRBV3-1 (or the pseudogene TRBV3-2); 8 bases map to TRBD1. The CDR3 has 14 residues. Germline CDR1 and CDR2: LGHDT and YNNKEL (reference sequence). Trimming at V came to 7 bases and at J to 1 base, leaving 5 bases not matched to a gene.

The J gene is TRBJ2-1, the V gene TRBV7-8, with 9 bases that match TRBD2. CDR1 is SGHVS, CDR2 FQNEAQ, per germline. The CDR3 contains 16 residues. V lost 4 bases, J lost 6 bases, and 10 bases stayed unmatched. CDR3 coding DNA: TGTGCCAGCAGCTCACTATTAGTGCGGGGGGGCAATGAGCAGTTCTTC. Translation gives CASSSLLVRGGNEQFF.